Given below is one TCR beta chain in context. Antigen specificity is unknown. V dropped 2 bases and J dropped 0 bases, with 8 bases sitting between them. This CDR3 region has 14 residues. From germline, CDR1 is MNHEY and CDR2 SMNVEV (reference sequence). This entry belongs to a study of identical twins. With no exceptions, donors were healthy Caucasians. Study-wide findings and caveats: The study found weaker excess twin sharing in beta out-of-frame sequences.

Template switching created a universal primer site, and the cDNA included unique molecular identifiers. TCRdb recomputed calls from the 5' RACE reads with MiXCR, one row per CDR3 protein. The table lists approximately 220,000 distinct CDR3 sequences, about 7.5% of them singletons. The same data also contributed to another study, on yellow fever vaccine responses in identical twins.

The chain joins TRBV27 to TRBJ2-7; the D is unclear. Source material: memory (CD45RO+) T cells sorted from blood. The TCR was taken from a woman aged 18-29 years in good health. CDR3 in DNA: TGTGCCAGCAGTTTAAACGGCTACTCCTACGAGCAGTACTTC. Protein: CASSLNGYSYEQYF.